Listed here are 8 T cell receptor beta chains from one sample, sequenced in a study of blood T cells in healthy people across ages. Sample-barcoded 5' priming and a J-beta primer mix drove a second PCR of 7 to 11 cycles. MiXCR was run by TCRdb on the 5' RACE reads, yielding one entry per CDR3 protein. This repertoire shows 750,000 or so distinct CDR3 sequences, more than 20% found once; its top ten account for roughly 9%. This sample also belongs to another study, concerning T cells of mothers and their children.

Sequencing was carried out using blood. The source of these receptors is a boy between 10 and 17 years old in good health.

In this sample, this clonotype turned up a few times. The chain combines TRBV29-1 with TRBJ1-2, with TRBD1 identical over 11 bases. CDR1 is SQVTM and CDR2 is ANQGSEA in the germline V gene. The V and J ends lost 0 bases and 4 bases, in that order; junction bases with no gene match: 7. The CDR3 spans 16 residues. This CDR3 is CSVEEGTGGIGYGYTF. In DNA form, the CDR3 reads TGCAGCGTTGAAGAAGGGACAGGGGGTATTGGCTATGGCTACACCTTC.

For this clonotype: A read error may produce the germline difference seen at one junction end. J is TRBJ2-1 and V is TRBV7-2; tentatively, D is TRBD1 or TRBD2 (6 bases each). The DNA end is a closer match to TRBJ2-5, so the J assignment may be wrong. Germline values: CDR1 SGHTA, CDR2 FQGNSA. The CDR3 runs 14 residues. This chain's CDR3 is CASNLLGGLETQYF. The CDR3 DNA follows: TGTGCCAGCAACTTACTTGGGGGGCTGGAGACCCAGTACTTC.

The J gene is TRBJ2-1, the V gene TRBV24-1, with 15 positions matching TRBD2. V dropped 4 bases and J dropped 8; count of bases not matched to a gene: 8. This CDR3 has 17 residues. Germline V gene sequence: CDR1 KGHDR, CDR2 SFDVKD. The CDR3 nucleotides read TGTGCCACCAGTGACGGACTAGCGGGAGGGGCGACGGATGAGCAGTTCTTC. This sequence encodes CATSDGLAGGATDEQFF.

J is TRBJ2-3 and V is TRBV29-1, with 7 bases aligning to TRBD1. Germline CDR1 and CDR2: SQVTM and ANQGSEA. The CDR3 runs to 14 residues. With V trimmed by 7 bases and J by 4 bases, 11 bases remained unmatched. The DNA of the CDR3 is TGCAGCGGCGCCGACAGGGTGCGTCCAGATACGCAGTATTTT. It is translated as CSGADRVRPDTQYF.

There are a few counts of this clonotype. CDR3 loop: CASRLTENTGELFF. The CDR3 region has the DNA TGTGCCAGCAGGCTGACGGAGAACACCGGGGAGCTGTTTTTT. This rearrangement joins TRBV6-5 to TRBJ2-2; D unclear. Germline loops: CDR1 MNHEY, CDR2 SVGAGI. The CDR3 is made up of 14 amino acids. Deletions cut 6 bases from V and 1 base from J, with 9 bases between.

The V and J genes are TRBV29-1 and TRBJ1-2; D call uncertain. The CDR3 is made up of 18 amino acids. Trimming pared 0 bases from V and 3 bases from J, leaving 23 bases between. Germline CDR1 SQVTM, CDR2 ANQGSEA. The CDR3 is CSVEDRNPVATTDYGYTF. CDR3 sequence (DNA): TGCAGCGTTGAAGATCGGAACCCCGTGGCGACTACCGACTATGGCTACACCTTC.

V gene TRBV28 combines with J gene TRBJ1-4, with D perhaps TRBD1 (5 bases). This CDR3 region has 14 residues. Trimming cost V 5 bases and J 15 bases, with 22 bases left between them. The germline CDR1 and CDR2 sequences are MDHEN and SYDVKM. The CDR3 DNA is TGTGCCAGCAGTCAGGGCCGTCAAAACTTTTTAGTGTTTTTT. Translating gives CASSQGRQNFLVFF.

This clonotype has more than one count but fewer than ten. The chain employs TRBV3-1 and TRBJ2-3; 7 bases line up with TRBD2. The CDR3 runs 16 residues. Germline CDR1 and CDR2: LGHDT and YNNKEL (reference sequence). Trimming removed 4 bases from V and 2 bases from J; junction bases left unmatched: 9. In DNA form, the CDR3 reads TGTGCCAGCAGCCCCTCCGCTAGCGGATTCACAGATACGCAGTATTTT. This translates into CASSPSASGFTDTQYF.